Listed below are T cell receptor beta chains from one sample, sequenced in a study of blood T cells in healthy people across ages. MiXCR, run by TCRdb on the 5' RACE reads, gives a single entry per CDR3 protein. Of hundreds of thousands of distinct CDR3 sequences listed, under 30% are singletons. The specimen was blood. Every receptor here comes from a woman aged 80 or over in good health. The CDR3 runs from the conserved cysteine through the conserved F or W. D genes are given only for firm matches. Where a row states a size, it is once, few, many or the class of an expanded clone; other rows omit it.

TRBD1,NA,TRBJ2-3,TRBV20-1,TGCAGTGCCTTCGGGACAGGGAGGGCAGATACGCAGTATTTT,CSAFGTGRADTQYF
NA,many,TRBJ2-5,TRBV4-3,TGCGCCAGCAGCCAAGATATTAACCGCCTCCAAGAGACCCAGTACTTC,CASSQDINRLQETQYF
TRBD2,NA,TRBJ2-1,TRBV19,TGTGCCAGTAGTATTCGGCGGGGGAGAACCTACAATGAGCAGTTCTTC,CASSIRRGRTYNEQFF
NA,few,TRBJ1-2,TRBV7-2,TGTGCCAGCAGCTCGATCTACGACAGAGTCTACACCTTC,CASSSIYDRVYTF
NA,NA,TRBJ1-1,TRBV30,TGTGCCTGCCGGTACAGGGAGAACACTGAAGCTTTCTTT,CACRYRENTEAFF
NA,NA,TRBJ1-2,TRBV3-1,TGTGCCAGCAGCCAAGGGAGGGGGGGTATGTATGGCTACACCTTC,CASSQGRGGMYGYTF
TRBD2,NA,TRBJ2-7,TRBV20-1,TGCAGTGCTAGGGGACTAGCGGAAGTCTCCTACGAGCAGTACTTC,CSARGLAEVSYEQYF
NA,NA,TRBJ1-4,TRBV7-8,TGTGCCAGCAGCTCGCGTTTGACCGGGAACAATGAAAAACGGTTTTTT,CASSSRLTGNNEKRFF
NA,NA,TRBJ2-7,TRBV28,TGTGCCAGCAGTCCCCTTAACTACTACGAGCAGTACTTC,CASSPLNYYEQYF
NA,NA,TRBJ1-1,TRBV5-6,TGTGCCAGCATCAAAAAGGGTATGAACACTGAAGCTTTCTTT,CASIKKGMNTEAFF
NA,NA,TRBJ1-6,TRBV18,TGTGCCAGCTCATCGGGGGGGGATAATTCACCCCCCCACTTT,CASSSGGDNSPPHF
TRBD1,NA,TRBJ2-3,TRBV11-2,TGTGCCAGCAGCCGGGTACAGGGGGACAGTGATACGCAGTATTTT,CASSRVQGDSDTQYF
TRBD1,NA,TRBJ1-2,TRBV29-1,TGCAGCGTTGGATTCCGGGGACAGGGTGGTGGCTACACCTTC,CSVGFRGQGGGYTF
TRBD1,many,TRBJ1-1,TRBV12-3/TRBV12-4,TGTGCCAGCAGTAAAGGGACAGTGAACACTGAAGCTTTCTTT,CASSKGTVNTEAFF
NA,NA,TRBJ1-5,TRBV21-1,NA,CASSKYWVGTGSPEISNQPQHF
TRBD1,few,TRBJ1-2,TRBV6-5,TGTGCCAGCAGTCGTGACAGGGGGCCATACTATGGCTACACCTTC,CASSRDRGPYYGYTF
TRBD1,many,TRBJ2-3,TRBV7-2,TGTGCCAGCAGCTTAGCGATCGCAGGGGGCGTCTTAAATACGCAGTATTTT,CASSLAIAGGVLNTQYF
NA,many,TRBJ2-1,TRBV4-1,TGCGCCAGCAGCCAACAGGGCGGCTCCTACAATGAGCAGTTCTTC,CASSQQGGSYNEQFF
TRBD1,few,TRBJ2-1,TRBV5-4,TGTGCCAGCAGCTTGGAACAGGGGGGTTTTAATGAGCAGTTCTTC,CASSLEQGGFNEQFF
TRBD1,few,TRBJ1-2,TRBV18,TGTGCCAGCCGACTGGGACAGTCTAACTATGGCTACACCTTC,CASRLGQSNYGYTF
TRBD2,NA,TRBJ2-1,TRBV7-2,TGTGCCACCAGGACTAGCGGGACCAATGAGCAGTTCTTC,CATRTSGTNEQFF
TRBD1,NA,TRBJ2-5,TRBV20-1,TGCAGTGCTCCTACAGGGGGCCGAGAGACCCAGTACTTC,CSAPTGGRETQYF
NA,NA,TRBJ2-7,TRBV7-9,TGTGCCAGCAGCCTTCGGACAGCCCAAGAGGCCCAGTACTTC,CASSLRTAQEAQYF
TRBD2,many,TRBJ2-1,TRBV5-1,TGCGCCAGCAGCCAAATAGCGGGGGGGCCGAAGGGCGATGAGCAGTTCTTC,CASSQIAGGPKGDEQFF
NA,many,TRBJ2-1,TRBV12-3/TRBV12-4,TGTGCCAGCAGTTTGATGGAGGGGGCGAATGAGCAGTTCTTC,CASSLMEGANEQFF
NA,many,TRBJ1-2,TRBV6-5,TGTGCCAGCAGTTATAGGCGGAGTCCCCAGTATGGCTACACCTTC,CASSYRRSPQYGYTF
NA,many,TRBJ2-1,TRBV29-1,TGCAGCGCAGTCCGGGCCGCCTCCTACAATGAGCAGTTCTTC,CSAVRAASYNEQFF